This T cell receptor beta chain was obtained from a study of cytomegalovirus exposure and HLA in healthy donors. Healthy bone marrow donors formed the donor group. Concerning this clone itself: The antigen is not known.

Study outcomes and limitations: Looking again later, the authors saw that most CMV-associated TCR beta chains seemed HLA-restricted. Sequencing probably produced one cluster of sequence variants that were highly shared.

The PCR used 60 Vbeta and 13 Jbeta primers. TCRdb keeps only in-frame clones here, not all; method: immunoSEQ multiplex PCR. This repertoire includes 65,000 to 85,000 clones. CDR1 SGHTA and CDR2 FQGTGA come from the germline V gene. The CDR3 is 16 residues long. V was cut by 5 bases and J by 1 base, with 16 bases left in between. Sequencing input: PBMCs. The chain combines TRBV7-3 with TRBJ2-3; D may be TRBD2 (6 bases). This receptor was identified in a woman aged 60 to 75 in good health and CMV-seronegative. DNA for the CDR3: TGTGCCAGCAGCCTTCGCGGGGAGGTGGGCACAGATACGCAGTATTTT. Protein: CASSLRGEVGTDTQYF.